Below, one TCR beta chain is given with its context. Antigen: not known. Germline trimming cut 6 bases from V and 7 bases from J; bases unmatched to any gene: 10. The CDR3 runs 15 residues. Germline-derived CDR1 and CDR2 are MNHNS and SASEGT. The entry originates in a study of shared clonotypes between healthy human individuals. Study results and caveats: Despite large depth, rarefaction showed incomplete sorted-subset sequencing.

Every subset had its genomic DNA shared out evenly among several immunoSEQ plates. The method was immunoSEQ multiplex PCR; TCRdb's version includes in-frame clones alone and lacks a portion of them. The sample yields roughly 1,100,000 clones, around 74% seen once. V usage is TRBV6-1 and J usage is TRBJ2-1; TRBD1 agrees at 9 bases. The sequence derives from a young man in good health. Sequenced input: memory CD4+ T cells sorted from blood. The sample's subset: CD45RA-negative fraction. The CDR3 DNA reads TGTGCCAGCAGGGAGACAGGGGGGATTATAAATGAGCAGTTCTTC. Protein product: CASRETGGIINEQFF.